This TCR beta chain is from a study of patients and donors after allogeneic stem cell transplantation. This CDR3 has 14 amino acids. The germline CDR1 and CDR2 sequences are MNHNS and SASEGT. The V gene lost 5 bases and the J gene lost 5 bases, with 15 bases spanning the gap. TCRdb called the RT-PCR reads again in MiXCR, with one record for every CDR3 protein. The table lists 410,000 or so distinct CDR3 sequences, about a sixth of them singletons, with less than 8% in the top ten. The TCR originated in a human donor who was either an allogeneic HSCT recipient or a stem cell or donor lymphocyte infusion donor (not recorded which). It is not recorded whose cells these are; they may come from a transplant donor. Material: blood, either unsorted or a sorted T cell fraction (not recorded which). The V and J genes are TRBV6-1 and TRBJ2-5; tentative D call: TRBD2 (5 bases). The CDR3 bases are TGTGCCAGCAGTCCCGGGTGGAGGACTGAGACCCAGTACTTC. It encodes CASSPGWRTETQYF.